The entry that follows covers one T cell receptor (beta chain) sequence. Its antigen is still unknown. These data are taken from a study of vaccination effects on CD4 cells after COVID-19. Study-level findings and limits: Common cold coronavirus cross-reactivity was shown by only 1 of 255 vaccine-induced clones in healthy vaccinees. Few convalescent patients and no early post-infection timepoints were included in the study.

Assay used: immunoSEQ multiplex PCR; TCRdb lists only in-frame clones, some missing. Altogether just under 45,000 clones are present, around 80% being singletons, with the ten largest covering roughly 10%. Antigen-specific CD4+ T cells expanded by the ViraFEST assay with viral peptide pools were then sequenced. Researchers isolated CD4+ T cells once 9 to 11 days of culture had elapsed. Vaccine recipients had no previous SARS-CoV-2 infection; their nucleocapsid antibodies were negative. Peptides at about 10 ug/ml and IL-2 at around 9.3 IU/ml were added to two million PBMC per well. Cultures received IL-2 medium that replaced half the medium on days 3 and 7. Per the germline V gene, CDR1 is LNHDA and CDR2 is SQIVND (reference sequence). This CDR3 contains 14 residues. Trimming shortened V by 5 bases and J by 2 bases, and 12 bases separated the two germline ends.

Material: CD4+ T cells from PBMCs cultured with SARS-CoV-2 spike peptides, obtained before COVID-19 vaccination. The rearrangement uses TRBV19 and TRBJ2-5; weak D call: TRBD2 (6 bases). The TCR was taken from a human donor who received a COVID-19 vaccine. This chain's CDR3 is CASSGGLLQETQYF. CDR3 in DNA: TGTGCCAGTAGTGGCGGACTATTACAAGAGACCCAGTACTTC.